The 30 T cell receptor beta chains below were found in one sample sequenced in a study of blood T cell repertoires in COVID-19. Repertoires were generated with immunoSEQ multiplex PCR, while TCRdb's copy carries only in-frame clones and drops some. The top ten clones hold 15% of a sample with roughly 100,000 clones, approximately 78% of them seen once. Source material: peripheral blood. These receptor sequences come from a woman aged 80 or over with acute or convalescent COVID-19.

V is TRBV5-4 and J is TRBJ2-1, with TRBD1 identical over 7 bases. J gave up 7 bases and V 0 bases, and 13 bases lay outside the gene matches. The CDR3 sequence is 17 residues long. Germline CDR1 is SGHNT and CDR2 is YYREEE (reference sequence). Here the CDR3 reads CASSLEDPRQGHNEQFF. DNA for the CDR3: TGTGCCAGCAGCTTGGAGGACCCGAGACAGGGTCATAATGAGCAGTTCTTC.

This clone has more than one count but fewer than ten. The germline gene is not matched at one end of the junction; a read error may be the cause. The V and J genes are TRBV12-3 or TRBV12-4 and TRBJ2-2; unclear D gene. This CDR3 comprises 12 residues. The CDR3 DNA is TGTGCCAGCAGATTAGTAATCGGGGAGCTGTTTTTT. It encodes CASRLVIGELFF.

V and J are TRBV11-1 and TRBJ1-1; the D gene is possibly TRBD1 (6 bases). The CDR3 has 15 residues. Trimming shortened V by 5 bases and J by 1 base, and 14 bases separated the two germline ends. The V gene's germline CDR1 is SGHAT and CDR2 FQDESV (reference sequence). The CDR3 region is CASSQTGQKNTEAFF. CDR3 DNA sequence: TGTGCCAGCAGCCAGACAGGACAGAAGAACACTGAAGCTTTCTTT. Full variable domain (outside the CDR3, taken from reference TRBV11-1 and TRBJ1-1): EAEVAQSPRYKITEKSQAVAFWCDPISGHATLYWYRQILGQGPELLVQFQDESVVDDSQLPKDRFSAERLKGVDSTLKIQPAELGDSAMYLCASSQTGQKNTEAFFGQGTRLTVV.

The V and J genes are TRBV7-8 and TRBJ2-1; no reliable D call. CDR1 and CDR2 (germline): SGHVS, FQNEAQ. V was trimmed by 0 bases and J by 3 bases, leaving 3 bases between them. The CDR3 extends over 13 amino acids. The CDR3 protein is CASSLASYNEQFF. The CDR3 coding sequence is TGTGCCAGCAGCTTAGCGAGCTACAATGAGCAGTTCTTC.

In DNA form, the CDR3 reads TGTGCCAGCTCACCACTCGAGGGACAGGGGCGCGGATCACCCCTCCACTTT. Its protein product is CASSPLEGQGRGSPLHF. V usage is TRBV18 and J usage is TRBJ1-6; 10 nucleotides match TRBD1. The V gene's germline CDR1 is KGHSH and CDR2 LQKENI. Unmatched junction bases numbered 10, after V lost 1 base and J lost 10 bases. This CDR3 is 17 amino acids long.

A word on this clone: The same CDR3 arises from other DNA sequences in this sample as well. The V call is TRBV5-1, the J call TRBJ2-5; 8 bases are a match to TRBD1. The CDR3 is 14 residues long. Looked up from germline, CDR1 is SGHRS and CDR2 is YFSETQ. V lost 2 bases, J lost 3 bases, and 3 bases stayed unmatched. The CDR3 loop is CASSFGTGEETQYF. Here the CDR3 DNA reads TGCGCCAGCAGCTTCGGGACAGGAGAAGAGACCCAGTACTTC.

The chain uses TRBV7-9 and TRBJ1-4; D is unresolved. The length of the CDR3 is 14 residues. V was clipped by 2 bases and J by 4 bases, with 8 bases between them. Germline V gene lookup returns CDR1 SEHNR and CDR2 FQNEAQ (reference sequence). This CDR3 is CASSLYGDNEKLFF. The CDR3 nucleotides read TGTGCCAGCAGCTTATACGGGGATAATGAAAAACTGTTTTTT.

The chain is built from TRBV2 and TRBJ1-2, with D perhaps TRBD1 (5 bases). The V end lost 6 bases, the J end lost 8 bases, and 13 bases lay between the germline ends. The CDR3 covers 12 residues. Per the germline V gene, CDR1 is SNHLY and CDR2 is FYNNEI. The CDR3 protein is CASREGRGGYTF. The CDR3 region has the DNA TGTGCCAGCAGGGAGGGGCGGGGAGGCTACACCTTC.

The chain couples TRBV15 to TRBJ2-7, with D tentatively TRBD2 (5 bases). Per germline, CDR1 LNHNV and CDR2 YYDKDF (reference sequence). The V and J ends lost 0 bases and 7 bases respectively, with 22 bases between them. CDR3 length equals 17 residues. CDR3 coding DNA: TGTGCCACCAGCAGAGAGGGCGTCCGGGATCCCGGGTCGGAGCAGTACGTC. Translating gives CATSREGVRDPGSEQYV.

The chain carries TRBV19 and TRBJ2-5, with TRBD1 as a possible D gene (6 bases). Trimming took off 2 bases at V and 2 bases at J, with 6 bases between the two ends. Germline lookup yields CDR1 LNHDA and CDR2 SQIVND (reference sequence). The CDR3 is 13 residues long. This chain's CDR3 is CASSIRGQETQYF. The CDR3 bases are TGTGCCAGTAGTATAAGGGGGCAAGAGACCCAGTACTTC.

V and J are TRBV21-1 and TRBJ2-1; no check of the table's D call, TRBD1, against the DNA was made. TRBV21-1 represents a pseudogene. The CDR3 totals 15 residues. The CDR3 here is CASGRTGASYNEQFF. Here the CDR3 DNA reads TGTGCCAGCGGACGGACAGGGGCTTCCTACAATGAGCAGTTCTTC.

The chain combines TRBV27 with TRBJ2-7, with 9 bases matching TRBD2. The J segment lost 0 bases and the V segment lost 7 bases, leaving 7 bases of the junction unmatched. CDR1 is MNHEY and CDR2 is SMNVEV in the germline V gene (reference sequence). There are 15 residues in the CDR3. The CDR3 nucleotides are TGTGCCAGCAAAGTCCGACTAGCGGACTCCTACGAGCAGTACTTC. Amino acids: CASKVRLADSYEQYF.

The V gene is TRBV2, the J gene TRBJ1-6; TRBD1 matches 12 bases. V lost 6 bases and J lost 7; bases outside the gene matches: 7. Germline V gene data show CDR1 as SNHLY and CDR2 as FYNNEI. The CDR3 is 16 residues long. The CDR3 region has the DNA TGTGCCAGCAGATGGGACAGGGGGCAGAAAAATTCACCCCTCCACTTT. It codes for CASRWDRGQKNSPLHF.

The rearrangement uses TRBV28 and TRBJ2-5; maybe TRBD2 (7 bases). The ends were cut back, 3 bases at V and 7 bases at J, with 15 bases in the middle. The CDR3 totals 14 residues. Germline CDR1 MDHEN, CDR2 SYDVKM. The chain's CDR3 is CASSFGWEGGTQYF. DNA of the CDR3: TGTGCCAGCAGTTTCGGCTGGGAGGGGGGGACCCAGTACTTC.

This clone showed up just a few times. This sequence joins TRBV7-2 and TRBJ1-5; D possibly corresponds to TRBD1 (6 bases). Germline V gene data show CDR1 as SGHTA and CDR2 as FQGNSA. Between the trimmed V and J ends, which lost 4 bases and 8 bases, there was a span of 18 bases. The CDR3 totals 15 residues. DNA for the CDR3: TGTGCCAGCAGCTCGACCGGGGGGCCTATGAAGCCCCAGCATTTT. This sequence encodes CASSSTGGPMKPQHF.

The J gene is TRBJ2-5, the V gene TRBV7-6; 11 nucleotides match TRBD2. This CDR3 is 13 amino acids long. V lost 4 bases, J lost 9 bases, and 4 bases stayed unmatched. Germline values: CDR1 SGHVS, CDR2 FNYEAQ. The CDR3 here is CASSYSGGEAQYF. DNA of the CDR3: TGTGCCAGCAGCTATAGCGGGGGGGAGGCCCAGTACTTC.

As DNA, the CDR3 is TGTGCCAGCAGCTTAGCTATTCGGGGCGAGCAGTACTTC. Its protein is CASSLAIRGEQYF. V gene TRBV11-2 combines with J gene TRBJ2-7; D may be TRBD2 (5 bases). The CDR3 extends over 13 amino acids. Trimming cost V 1 base and J 6 bases, with 10 bases left between them. Germline V CDR1 and CDR2: SGHAT, FQNNGV.

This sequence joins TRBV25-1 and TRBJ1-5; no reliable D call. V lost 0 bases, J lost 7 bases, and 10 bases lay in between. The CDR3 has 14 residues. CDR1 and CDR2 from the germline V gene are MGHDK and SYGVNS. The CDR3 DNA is TGTGCCAGCAGTGAATATAACAGTGACCAGCCCCAGCATTTT. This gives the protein CASSEYNSDQPQHF.

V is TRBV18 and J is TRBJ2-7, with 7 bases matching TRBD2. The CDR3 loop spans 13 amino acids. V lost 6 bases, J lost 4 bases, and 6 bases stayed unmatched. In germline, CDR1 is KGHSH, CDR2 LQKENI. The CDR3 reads CASSSLATYEQYF. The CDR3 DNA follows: TGTGCCAGCTCTTCACTAGCGACATACGAGCAGTACTTC.

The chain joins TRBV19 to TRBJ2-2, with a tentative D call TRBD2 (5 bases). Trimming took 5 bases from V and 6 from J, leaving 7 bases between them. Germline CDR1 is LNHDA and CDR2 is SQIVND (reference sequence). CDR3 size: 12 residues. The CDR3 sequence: CASSWRSGELFF. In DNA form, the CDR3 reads TGTGCCAGTAGTTGGAGGTCCGGGGAGCTGTTTTTT.

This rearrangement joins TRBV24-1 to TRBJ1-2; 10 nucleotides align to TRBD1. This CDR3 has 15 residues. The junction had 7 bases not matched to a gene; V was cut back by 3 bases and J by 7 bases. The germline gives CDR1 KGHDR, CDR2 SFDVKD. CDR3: CATSDRDRGSVGYTF. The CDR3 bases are TGTGCCACCAGTGATCGGGACAGGGGAAGCGTTGGCTACACCTTC.

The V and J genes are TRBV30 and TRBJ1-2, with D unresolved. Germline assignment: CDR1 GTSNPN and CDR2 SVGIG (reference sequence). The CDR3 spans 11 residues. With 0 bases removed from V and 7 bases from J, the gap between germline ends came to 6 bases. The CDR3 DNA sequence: TGTGCCTGGAGTGTAGCGGGTGGCTACACCTTC. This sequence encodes CAWSVAGGYTF.

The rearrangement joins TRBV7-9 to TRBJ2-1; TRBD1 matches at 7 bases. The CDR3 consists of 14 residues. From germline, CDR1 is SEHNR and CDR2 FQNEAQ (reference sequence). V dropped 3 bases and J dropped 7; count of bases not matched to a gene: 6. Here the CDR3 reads CASSLGQNVNEQFF. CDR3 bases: TGTGCCAGCAGCTTGGGACAGAATGTGAATGAGCAGTTCTTC.

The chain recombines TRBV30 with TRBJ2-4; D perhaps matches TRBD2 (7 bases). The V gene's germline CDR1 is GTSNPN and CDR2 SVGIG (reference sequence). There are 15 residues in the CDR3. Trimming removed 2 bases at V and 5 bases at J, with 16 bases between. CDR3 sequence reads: CAWSRGGKGENIQYF. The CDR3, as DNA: TGTGCCTGGAGTAGGGGGGGGAAAGGCGAAAACATTCAGTACTTC.

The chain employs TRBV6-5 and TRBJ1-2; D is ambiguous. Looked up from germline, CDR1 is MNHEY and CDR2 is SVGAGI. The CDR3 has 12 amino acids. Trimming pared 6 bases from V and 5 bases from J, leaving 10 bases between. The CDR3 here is CASRSTGYGYTF. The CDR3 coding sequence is TGTGCCAGCAGATCGACCGGGTATGGCTACACCTTC.

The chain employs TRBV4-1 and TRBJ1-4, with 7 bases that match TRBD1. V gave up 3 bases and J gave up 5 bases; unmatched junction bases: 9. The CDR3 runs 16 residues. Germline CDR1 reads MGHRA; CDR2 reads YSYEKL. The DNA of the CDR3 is TGCGCCAGCAGCCAGAACACCGGGACAGAGAATGAAAAACTGTTTTTT. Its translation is CASSQNTGTENEKLFF.

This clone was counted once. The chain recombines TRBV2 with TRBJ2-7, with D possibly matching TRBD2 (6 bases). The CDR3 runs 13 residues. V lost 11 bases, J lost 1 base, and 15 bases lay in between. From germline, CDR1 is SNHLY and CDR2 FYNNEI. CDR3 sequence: CAAAGGTSYEQYF. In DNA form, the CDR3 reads TGTGCCGCGGCTGGGGGGACTTCCTACGAGCAGTACTTC.

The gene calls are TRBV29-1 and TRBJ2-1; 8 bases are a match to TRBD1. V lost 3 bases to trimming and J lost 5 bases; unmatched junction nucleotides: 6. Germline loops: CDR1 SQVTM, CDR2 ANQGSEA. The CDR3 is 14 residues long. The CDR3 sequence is CSVDLTGDHNEQFF. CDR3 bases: TGCAGCGTTGACTTGACAGGGGACCACAATGAGCAGTTCTTC.

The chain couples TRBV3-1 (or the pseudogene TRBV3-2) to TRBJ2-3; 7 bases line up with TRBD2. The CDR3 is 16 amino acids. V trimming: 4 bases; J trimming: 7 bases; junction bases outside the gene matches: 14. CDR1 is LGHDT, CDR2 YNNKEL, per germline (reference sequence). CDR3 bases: TGTGCCAGCAGCCGGTTACTAGCGAACCGAGGGTATACGCAGTATTTT. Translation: CASSRLLANRGYTQYF.

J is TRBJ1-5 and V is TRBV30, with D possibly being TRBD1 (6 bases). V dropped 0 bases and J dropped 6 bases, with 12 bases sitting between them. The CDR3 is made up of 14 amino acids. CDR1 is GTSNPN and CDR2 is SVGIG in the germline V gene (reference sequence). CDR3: CAWSVNRELQPQHF. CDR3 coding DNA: TGTGCCTGGAGTGTAAACAGGGAACTTCAGCCCCAGCATTTT. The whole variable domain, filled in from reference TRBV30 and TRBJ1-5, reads SQTIHQWPATLVQPVGSPLSLECTVEGTSNPNLYWYRQAAGRGLQLLFYSVGIGQISSEVPQNLSASRPQDRQFILSSKKLLLSDSGFYLCAWSVNRELQPQHFGDGTRLSIL.